This T cell receptor beta chain was identified during a study of Ad26.COV2.S vaccination and SARS-CoV-2 variants. Study-level points and caveats: TCR breadth and depth estimates may have understated total T cell responses. Reports say spike-specific CD8+ and CD4+ T cell responses covered substantial breadth after vaccination.

The CDR3 is 14 residues long. Germline CDR1 and CDR2: MNHEY and SMNVEV (reference sequence). Between the trimmed V and J ends, which lost 3 bases and 2 bases, there was a span of 8 bases. This clone was picked up one time. The antigen remains unidentified. Only in-frame clones appear in the TCRdb table, and some are missing; sequencing was by immunoSEQ multiplex PCR. The table lists fewer than 900,000 clones, more than 70% of them singletons, with roughly 1.5% in the top ten. Regarding treatment: about 20 received Ad26.COV2.S at low or high dose, single or two shots; a few received placebo; per-sample allocation not given. Each sample was drawn 63 days after the first injection (of vaccine or placebo). An adult donor aged 18-55 years was enrolled in Boston.

The V gene is TRBV27, the J gene TRBJ1-5; D is unresolved. The receptor was isolated from a person between 18 and 60 years old who received the Ad26.COV2.S COVID-19 vaccine or a placebo. The sequencing used peripheral blood, collected in a trial of Ad26.COV2.S vaccine versus placebo. The CDR3 protein is CASSLHSGNQPQHF. CDR3 DNA: TGTGCCAGCAGTTTGCATTCCGGCAATCAGCCCCAGCATTTT.